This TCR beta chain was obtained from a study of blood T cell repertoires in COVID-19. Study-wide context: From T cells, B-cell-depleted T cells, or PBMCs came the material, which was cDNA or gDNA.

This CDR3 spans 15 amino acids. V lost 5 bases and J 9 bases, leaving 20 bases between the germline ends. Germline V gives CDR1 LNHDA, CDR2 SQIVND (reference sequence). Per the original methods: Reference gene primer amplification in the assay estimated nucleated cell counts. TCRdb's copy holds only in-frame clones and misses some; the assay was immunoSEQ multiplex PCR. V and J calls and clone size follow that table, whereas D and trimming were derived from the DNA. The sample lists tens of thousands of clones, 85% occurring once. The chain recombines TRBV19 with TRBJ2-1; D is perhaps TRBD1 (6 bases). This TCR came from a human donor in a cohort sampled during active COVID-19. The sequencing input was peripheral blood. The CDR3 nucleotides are TGTGCCAGTAGTGACCGGGACAACCCGGGCGGTGAGCAGTTCTTC. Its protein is CASSDRDNPGGEQFF.